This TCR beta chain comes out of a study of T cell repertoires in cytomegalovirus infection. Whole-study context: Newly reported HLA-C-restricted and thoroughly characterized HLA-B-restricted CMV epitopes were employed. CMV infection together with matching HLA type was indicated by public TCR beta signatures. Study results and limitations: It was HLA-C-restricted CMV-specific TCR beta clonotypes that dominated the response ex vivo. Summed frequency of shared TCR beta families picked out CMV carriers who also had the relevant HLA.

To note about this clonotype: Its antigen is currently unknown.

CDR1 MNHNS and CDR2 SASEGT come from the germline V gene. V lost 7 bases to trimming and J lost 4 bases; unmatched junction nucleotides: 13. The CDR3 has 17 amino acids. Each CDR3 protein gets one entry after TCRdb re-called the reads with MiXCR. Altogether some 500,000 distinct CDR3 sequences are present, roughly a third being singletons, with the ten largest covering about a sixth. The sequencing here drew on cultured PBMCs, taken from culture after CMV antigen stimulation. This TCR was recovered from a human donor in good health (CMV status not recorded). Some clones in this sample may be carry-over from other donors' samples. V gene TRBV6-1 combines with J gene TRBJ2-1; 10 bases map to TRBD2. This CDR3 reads CASTRRLAGVVYNEQFF. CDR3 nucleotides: TGTGCCAGCACCCGGCGGCTAGCGGGAGTCGTATACAATGAGCAGTTCTTC.